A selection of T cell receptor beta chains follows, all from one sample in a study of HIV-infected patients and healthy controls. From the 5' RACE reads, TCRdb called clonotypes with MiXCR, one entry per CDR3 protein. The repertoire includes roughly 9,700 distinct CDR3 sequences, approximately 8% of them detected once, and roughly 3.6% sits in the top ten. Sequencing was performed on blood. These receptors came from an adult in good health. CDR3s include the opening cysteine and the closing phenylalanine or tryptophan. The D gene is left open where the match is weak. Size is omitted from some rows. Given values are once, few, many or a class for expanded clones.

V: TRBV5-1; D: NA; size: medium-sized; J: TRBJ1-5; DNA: TGCGCCAGTGCAGAGGGGCCAGGTCAGCCCCAGCATTTT; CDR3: CASAEGPGQPQHF
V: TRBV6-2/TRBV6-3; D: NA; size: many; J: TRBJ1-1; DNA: TGTGCCAGCATTCAATCGGGCGGGAAAACTGAAGCTTTCTTT; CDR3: CASIQSGGKTEAFF
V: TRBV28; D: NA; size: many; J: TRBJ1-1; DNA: TGTGCCAGCAGTCCCACCGGGGTTAGGGGCACTGAAGCTTTCTTT; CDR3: CASSPTGVRGTEAFF
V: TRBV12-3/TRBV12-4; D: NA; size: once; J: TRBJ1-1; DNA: TGTGCCAGCAGTTTGTCCGGGGGTAACACTGAAGCTTTCTTT; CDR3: CASSLSGGNTEAFF
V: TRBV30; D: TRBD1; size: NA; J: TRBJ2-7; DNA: TGTGCCTGGAGTCCAATCGGACAGGTCTACTCCTACGAGCAGTACTTC; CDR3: CAWSPIGQVYSYEQYF
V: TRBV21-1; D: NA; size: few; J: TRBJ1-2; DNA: TGTGCCAGCAGCAAACCTGCCAGGGCTAACTATGGCTACACCTTC; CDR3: CASSKPARANYGYTF
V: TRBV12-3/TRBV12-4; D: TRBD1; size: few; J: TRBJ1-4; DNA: TGTGCCAGCACCAGGACAGGGGGCCGTAATTTTGAAAAACTGTTTTTT; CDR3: CASTRTGGRNFEKLFF
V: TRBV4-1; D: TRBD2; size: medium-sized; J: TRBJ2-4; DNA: TGCGCCAGCAGCCAAGATTGGGGGGGTAAAAACATTCAGTACTTC; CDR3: CASSQDWGGKNIQYF
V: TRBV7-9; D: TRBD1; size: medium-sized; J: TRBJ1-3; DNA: TGTGCCAGCAGCACAGGGGACGTTGGAAACACCATATATTTT; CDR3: CASSTGDVGNTIYF
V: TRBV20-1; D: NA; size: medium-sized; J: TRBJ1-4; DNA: TGCAGTGCTATAAAGAGAATTACAACTAATGAAAAACTGTTTTTT; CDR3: CSAIKRITTNEKLFF
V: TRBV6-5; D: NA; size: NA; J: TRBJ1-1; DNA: TGTGCCAGCAGTTCCACCGGGATAAAGAACACTGAAGCTTTCTTT; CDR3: CASSSTGIKNTEAFF
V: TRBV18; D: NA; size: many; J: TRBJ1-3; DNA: TGTGCCAGCTCACCTGAGAACACCATATATTTT; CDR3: CASSPENTIYF
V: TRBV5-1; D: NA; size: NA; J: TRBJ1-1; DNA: TGCGCCAGCAGCTCCGGGGCGGTGAACACTGAAGCTTTCTTT; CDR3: CASSSGAVNTEAFF
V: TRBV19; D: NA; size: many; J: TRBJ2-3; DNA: TGTGCCAGTAGAGGGGGTAGAAGGGCAGATACGCAGTATTTT; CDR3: CASRGGRRADTQYF
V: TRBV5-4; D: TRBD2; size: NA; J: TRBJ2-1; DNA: TGTGCCAGCAGCGTTTACCGGGACTACCTTAACAATGAGCAGTTCTTC; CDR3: CASSVYRDYLNNEQFF
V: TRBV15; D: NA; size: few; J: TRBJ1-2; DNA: TGTGCCACCAGCGGAGACCCCCCGACAGCCCACGCCTATGGCTACACCTTC; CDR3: CATSGDPPTAHAYGYTF
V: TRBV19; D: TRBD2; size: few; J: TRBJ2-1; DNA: TGTGCCAGTAGTACTTCTAGCGGGGCCTACAATGAGCAGTTCTTC; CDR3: CASSTSSGAYNEQFF
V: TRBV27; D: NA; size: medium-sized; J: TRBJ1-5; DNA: TGTGCCAGCAGTCCCCAGGGGTATAGCAATCAGCCCCAGCATTTT; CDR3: CASSPQGYSNQPQHF
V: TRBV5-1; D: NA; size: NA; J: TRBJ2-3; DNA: TGCGCCAGCAGAGGCACTACCACAGATACGCAGTATTTT; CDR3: CASRGTTTDTQYF
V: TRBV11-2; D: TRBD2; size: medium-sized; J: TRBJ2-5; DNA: TGTGCCAGCAGCTTCCGACTAGCGGGAAGCCAAGAGACCCAGTACTTC; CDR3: CASSFRLAGSQETQYF
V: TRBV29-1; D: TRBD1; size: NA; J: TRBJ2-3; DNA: TGCAGCGTTAGCAGGGGGCAAGGAGATACGCAGTATTTT; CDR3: CSVSRGQGDTQYF
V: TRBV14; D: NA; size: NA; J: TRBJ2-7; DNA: TGTGCCAGCAGCCAAGGGGGCTACGAGCAGTACTTC; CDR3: CASSQGGYEQYF
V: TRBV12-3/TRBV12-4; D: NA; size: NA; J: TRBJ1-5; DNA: TGTGCCAGCAGTTTAGAGTCTCCGGACAGCATTTTTTATAGCAATCAGCCCCAGCATTTT; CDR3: CASSLESPDSIFYSNQPQHF
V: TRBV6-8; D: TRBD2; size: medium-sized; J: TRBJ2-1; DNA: TGTGCCAGCAGTTCGGCTAGCGGGACGCATGAGCAGTTCTTC; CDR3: CASSSASGTHEQFF
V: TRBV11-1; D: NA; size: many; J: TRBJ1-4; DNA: TGTGCCAGCAGCCCGGGACGCCTTGCAACTAATGAAAAACTGTTTTTT; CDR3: CASSPGRLATNEKLFF
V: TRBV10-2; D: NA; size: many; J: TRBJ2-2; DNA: TGCGCCAGCAGTGGACAAATTAAGGCCGGGGAGCTGTTTTTT; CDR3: CASSGQIKAGELFF
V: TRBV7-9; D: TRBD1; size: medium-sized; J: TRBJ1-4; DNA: TGTGCCAGCAGCCCAAGCCGGGACAGGGTGACCGGGCCTAATGAAAAACTGTTTTTT; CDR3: CASSPSRDRVTGPNEKLFF
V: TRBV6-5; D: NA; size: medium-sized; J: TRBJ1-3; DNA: TGTGCCAGCAGTTACTCGCAGGGGGGAAACACCATATATTTT; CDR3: CASSYSQGGNTIYF
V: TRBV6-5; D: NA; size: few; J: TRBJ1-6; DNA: TGTGCCAGCGGCCGGGACTTTAATTCACCCCTCCACTTT; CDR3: CASGRDFNSPLHF
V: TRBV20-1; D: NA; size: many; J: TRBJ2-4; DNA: TGCAGCGTCCAGAACCAGGCTCCCAAAAACATTCAGTACTTC; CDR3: CSVQNQAPKNIQYF
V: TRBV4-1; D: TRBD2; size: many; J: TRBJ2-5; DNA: TGCGCCAGCAGCCGGGGGACTAGCGGGGAGGTAGAGACCCAGTACTTC; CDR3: CASSRGTSGEVETQYF
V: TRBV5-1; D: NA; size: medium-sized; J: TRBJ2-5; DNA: TGCGCCAGCAGCTTGGTACAGGGAAGAGAGACCCAGTACTTC; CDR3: CASSLVQGRETQYF
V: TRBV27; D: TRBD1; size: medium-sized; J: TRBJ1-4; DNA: TGTGCCAGCAGCGCGGACAGGGTTAGAGAAAAACTGTTTTTT; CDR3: CASSADRVREKLFF
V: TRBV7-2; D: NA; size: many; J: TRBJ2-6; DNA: TGTGCCAGCAGCTTAGGCATGCTTGGGGCCAACGTCCTGACTTTC; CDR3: CASSLGMLGANVLTF
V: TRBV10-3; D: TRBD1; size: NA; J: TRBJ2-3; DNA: TGTGCCATCAGTGAGAGCGGGACAGGGGGCCGTAGCACAGATACGCAGTATTTT; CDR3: CAISESGTGGRSTDTQYF
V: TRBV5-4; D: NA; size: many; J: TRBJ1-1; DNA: TGTGCCAGCAGCTTGATACGGACCAACACTGAAGCTTTCTTT; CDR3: CASSLIRTNTEAFF
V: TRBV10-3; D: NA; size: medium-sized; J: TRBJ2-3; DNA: TGTGCCATCAGTGAGAAGGAAACGCACACAGATACGCAGTATTTT; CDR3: CAISEKETHTDTQYF
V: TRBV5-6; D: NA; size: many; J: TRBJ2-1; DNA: TGTGCCACCCGGGATGACAACGACAATGAGCAGTTCTTC; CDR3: CATRDDNDNEQFF
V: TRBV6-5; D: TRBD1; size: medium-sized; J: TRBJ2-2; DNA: TGTGCCAGCAGAACAGGGGAGACCGGGGAGCTGTTTTTT; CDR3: CASRTGETGELFF
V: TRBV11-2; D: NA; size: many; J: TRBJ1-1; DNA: TGTGCCAGCAGCTTATGGGGCGGGCAGTTGAACACTGAAGCTTTCTTT; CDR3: CASSLWGGQLNTEAFF
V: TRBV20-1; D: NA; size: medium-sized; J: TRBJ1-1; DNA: TGCAGTGCTAGTGGAGGGGGGGACGCTGAAGCTTTCTTT; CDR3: CSASGGGDAEAFF
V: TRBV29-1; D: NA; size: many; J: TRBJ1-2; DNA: TGCAGCGTTGTTCAGGGCTATGGCTACACCTTC; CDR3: CSVVQGYGYTF
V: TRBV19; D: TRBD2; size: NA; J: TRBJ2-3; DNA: TGTGCCAGTAGCCTACTAGCGGGGGGGCAAGATACGCAGTATTTT; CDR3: CASSLLAGGQDTQYF
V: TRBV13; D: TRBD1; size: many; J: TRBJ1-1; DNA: TGTGCCAGCAGCGGATGGACAGGGGCGAAGGAATGGGCTTTCTTT; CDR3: CASSGWTGAKEWAFF
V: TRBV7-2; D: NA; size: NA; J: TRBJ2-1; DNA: TGTGCCAGCAGCCTGGACCGCCGCTCCTACAATGAGCAGTTCTTC; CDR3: CASSLDRRSYNEQFF
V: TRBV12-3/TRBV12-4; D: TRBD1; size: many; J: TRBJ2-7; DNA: TGTGCCAGCCGTCCCGGGACAGAGGGCTACGAGCAGTACTTC; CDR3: CASRPGTEGYEQYF
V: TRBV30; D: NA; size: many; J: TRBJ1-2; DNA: TGTGCCTGGAGTGTACACGGGGCCTATGGCTACACCTTC; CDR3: CAWSVHGAYGYTF
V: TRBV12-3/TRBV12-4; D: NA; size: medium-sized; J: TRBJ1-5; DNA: TGTGCCAGCAGTCCCCTGGGCTACCGACGCAATCAGCCCCAGCATTTT; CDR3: CASSPLGYRRNQPQHF
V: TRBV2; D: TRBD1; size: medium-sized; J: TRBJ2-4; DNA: TGTGCCAGCAGGGACAGGGTCGGGTACATTCAGTACTTC; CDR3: CASRDRVGYIQYF
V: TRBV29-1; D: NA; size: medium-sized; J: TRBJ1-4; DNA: TGCAGCGTCCGGGACGGCCCTAATGAAAAACTGTTTTTT; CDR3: CSVRDGPNEKLFF
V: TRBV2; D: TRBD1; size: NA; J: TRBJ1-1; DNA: TGTGCCAGCACCCGGGACAGGGGGATGGCTGAAGCTTTCTTT; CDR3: CASTRDRGMAEAFF
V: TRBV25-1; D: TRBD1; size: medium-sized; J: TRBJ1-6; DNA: TGTGCCAGCAGTGAATCCGGGAGGGGGCCCAGGAATTCACCCCTCCACTTT; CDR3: CASSESGRGPRNSPLHF
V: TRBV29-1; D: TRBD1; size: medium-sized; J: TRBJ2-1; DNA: TGCAGCGCCAGGGCTGGACAGGGGGTAAGAAATGAGCAGTTCTTC; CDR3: CSARAGQGVRNEQFF
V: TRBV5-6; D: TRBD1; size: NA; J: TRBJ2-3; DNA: TGTGCCAGCAGGGGACAGGGGGCGCCTACAGATACGCAGTATTTT; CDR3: CASRGQGAPTDTQYF
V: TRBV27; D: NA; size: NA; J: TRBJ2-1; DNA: TGTGCCAGCAGTTTAGGGGTCCCAGGGCCTGAGCAGTTCTTC; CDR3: CASSLGVPGPEQFF
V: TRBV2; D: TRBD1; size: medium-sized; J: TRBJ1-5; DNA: TGTGCCAGCAGTGAAAGGGGGCTTAGCAATCAGCCCCAGCATTTT; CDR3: CASSERGLSNQPQHF